A single TCR beta chain is shown here with its context. Its specificity is not known. At one end the junction does not follow the germline gene, possibly because of a read error. TCR beta libraries were built with iRepertoire HTBI primers and Arm-PCR of CDR3 regions. TCRdb ran MiXCR on the multiplex PCR reads and lists one entry per CDR3 protein. The table lists 500,000 to 700,000 distinct CDR3 sequences, 25% to 35% of them singletons, with 35% to 55% in the top ten. Specified time point: persistent/refractory GD, antithyroid drugs over 5 years with positive TRAb. From PBMCs, RNA was extracted and then used to make the TCR library. Germline CDR1 SGHRS, CDR2 YFSETQ. CDR3 size: 14 residues. The data were taken from a study of regulatory T cells in long-lasting Graves disease. Notes on the study in general: For persistent Graves' patients, TCR diversity was lower than for newly diagnosed ones.

The chain employs TRBV5-1 and TRBJ2-7, with 8 bases lining up with TRBD1. Sequenced material: peripheral blood mononuclear cells (PBMCs), taken when the disease was refractory, from a patient treated with antithyroid drugs. The clonotype comes from a female donor with Graves disease. The CDR3 coding sequence is TGTGCCAGCAGCTCTTGGACAGGGACCTACGAGCAGTACTTC. It codes for CASSSWTGTYEQYF.